The 26 T cell receptor beta chains below come from one sample, sequenced in a study of blood T cells in healthy people across ages. A sample-barcoded 5' primer and a J-beta primer mix were used in a second PCR of roughly 7 to 11 cycles. Each CDR3 protein is one row after TCRdb ran MiXCR on the 5' RACE reads. The table has about 640,000 distinct CDR3 sequences, roughly three fifths seen once; the top ten hold roughly 34%. Sequencing was performed on blood. Receptors originate from a man aged 55 to 70 in good health.

The chain links TRBV10-3 to TRBJ2-1, with 10 bases matching TRBD2. The CDR3 is 14 amino acids. Germline CDR1 reads ENHRY; CDR2 reads SYGVKD. V was clipped by 3 bases and J by 8 bases; unmatched bases: 4. The CDR3 loop reads CAISDERGGHEQFF. The CDR3 bases are TGTGCCATCAGTGACGAGCGGGGGGGCCATGAGCAGTTCTTC.

The chain combines TRBV12-3 or TRBV12-4 with TRBJ2-6; no definite D call. The V end lost 6 bases, the J end lost 2 bases, and 11 bases lay between the germline ends. This CDR3 is 15 amino acids long. For the CDR3, the DNA is TGTGCCAGCAGCCAGCCACCGGCTGGGGCCAACGTCCTGACTTTC. This encodes CASSQPPAGANVLTF.

The genes are TRBV10-3 and TRBJ2-5; maybe TRBD2 (6 bases). Trimming shortened V by 3 bases and J by 1 base, and 9 bases separated the two germline ends. This CDR3 is 14 amino acids long. Germline CDR1 is ENHRY and CDR2 is SYGVKD. The CDR3 is CAISEGDSQETQYF. The DNA for the CDR3 is TGTGCCATCAGTGAAGGGGACTCCCAAGAGACCCAGTACTTC.

In this sample, this clonotype turned up a few times. J is TRBJ2-1 and V is TRBV6-5, with 8 bases that match TRBD1. Germline V gives CDR1 MNHEY, CDR2 SVGAGI. V lost 5 bases to trimming and J lost 10 bases; unmatched junction nucleotides: 4. The CDR3 runs to 12 residues. CDR3 sequence (DNA): TGTGCCAGCAGTATCGGGACAGGAGAGCAGTTCTTC. Protein product: CASSIGTGEQFF.

This clonotype appeared a single time. The V call is TRBV5-1, the J call TRBJ1-2; TRBD1 is a possible D gene (5 bases). The CDR3 covers 15 residues. CDR1 and CDR2 (germline): SGHRS, YFSETQ. Trimming pared 0 bases from V and 4 bases from J, leaving 13 bases between. This CDR3 reads CASSLDRGDTYGYTF. The DNA of the CDR3 is TGCGCCAGCAGCTTGGACCGGGGCGATACCTATGGCTACACCTTC.

V usage is TRBV6-2 or TRBV6-3 and J usage is TRBJ2-5; no reliable D call. The V gene's germline CDR1 is MNHEY and CDR2 SVGEGT. The germline V and J ends were trimmed by 7 bases and 5 bases, with 14 bases remaining between them. The CDR3 contains 13 residues. CDR3 amino acids: CASTKEWGETQYF. The DNA for the CDR3 is TGTGCCAGCACTAAGGAGTGGGGTGAGACCCAGTACTTC.

The V call is TRBV6-6, the J call TRBJ2-1; TRBD1 matches at 7 bases. The CDR3 runs to 13 residues. CDR1 and CDR2 from the germline V gene are MNHNY and SVGAGI (reference sequence). V shed 8 bases, J shed 8 bases, and the junction held 9 bases outside the gene matches. For the CDR3, the DNA is TGTGCCAGCCTAGGGGGCAGTCAGCATGAGCAGTTCTTC. It encodes CASLGGSQHEQFF.

A note on this clonotype: A much larger clone lies one base from this, so it may be a read error. This rearrangement joins TRBV4-2 to TRBJ2-3; D is uncertain. V was cut by 7 bases and J by 5 bases, with 16 bases left in between. Germline-derived CDR1 and CDR2 are LGHNA and YNFKEQ. This CDR3 region has 14 residues. CDR3 residues: CASNFKGIGDTQYF. The CDR3 DNA is TGTGCCAGCAACTTTAAGGGAATTGGAGATACGCAGTATTTT.

In regard to this clonotype: This may arise from a read error, as a much more abundant clone is one base away. Here the CDR3 reads CTSSGDRKETQYF. CDR3 DNA: TGTACCAGCAGTGGAGACAGGAAAGAGACCCAGTACTTC. The chain has TRBV12-3 or TRBV12-4 and TRBJ2-5; TRBD1 might be the D (6 bases). The CDR3 sequence is 13 residues long.

The chain joins TRBV18 to TRBJ2-3; 10 bases line up with TRBD2. This CDR3 spans 16 amino acids. With 3 bases clipped from V and 4 bases from J, the junction kept 7 bases outside the gene matches. The germline V gene encodes CDR1 KGHSH and CDR2 LQKENI. The CDR3 region is CASSPPGLARPDTQYF. CDR3 coding DNA: TGTGCCAGCTCACCGCCGGGACTAGCGAGGCCAGATACGCAGTATTTT. Complete variable domain (other parts from reference TRBV18 and TRBJ2-3): NAGVMQNPRHLVRRRGQEARLRCSPMKGHSHVYWYRQLPEEGLKFMVYLQKENIIDESGMPKERFSAEFPKEGPSILRIQQVVRGDSAAYFCASSPPGLARPDTQYFGPGTRLTVL.

The chain is built from TRBV29-1 and TRBJ1-2; D possibly corresponds to TRBD1 (6 bases). This CDR3 has 12 amino acids. The V and J ends lost 7 bases and 2 bases respectively, with 11 bases between them. Per the germline V gene, CDR1 is SQVTM and CDR2 is ANQGSEA. CDR3 coding DNA: TGCAGCGGGGCAAGGGGGAACTATGGCTACACCTTC. Translated: CSGARGNYGYTF.

The CDR3 spells CASSQSEGGQPQHF. The CDR3 coding sequence is TGTGCCAGCAGCCAGTCGGAAGGAGGTCAGCCCCAGCATTTT. The chain is built from TRBV7-9 and TRBJ1-5; D ambiguous. This CDR3 spans 14 amino acids. CDR1 and CDR2 from the germline V gene are SEHNR and FQNEAQ (reference sequence). V lost 5 bases, J lost 6 bases, and 14 bases lay in between.

The V and J genes are TRBV4-1 and TRBJ2-1; no clear D gene. Germline CDR1 reads MGHRA; CDR2 reads YSYEKL. With 4 bases removed from V and 13 bases from J, the gap between germline ends came to 20 bases. The CDR3 has 14 amino acids. The DNA for the CDR3 is TGCGCCAGCAGCCGTGGGCAGTCACAAGAGACCCAGTTCTTC. Encoded protein: CASSRGQSQETQFF.

This clonotype has only a few counts. The chain joins TRBV4-1 to TRBJ2-5; a possible D gene is TRBD2 (5 bases). The CDR3 sequence is 13 residues long. Per germline, CDR1 MGHRA and CDR2 YSYEKL. Trimming took off 1 base at V and 3 bases at J, with 6 bases between the two ends. CDR3 protein: CASSQGGKETQYF. The CDR3 nucleotides are TGCGCCAGCAGCCAAGGAGGGAAAGAGACCCAGTACTTC.

The rearrangement joins TRBV12-2 to TRBJ2-5; TRBD1, as called in the table, went unchecked against the DNA. TRBV12-2 is an annotated pseudogene. The CDR3 consists of 17 residues. The CDR3 region has the DNA TGTGCAAGTCGCTTAGAAGGGCAGGACAGGACTCAAGAGACCCAGTACTTC. This translates into CASRLEGQDRTQETQYF.

V and J are TRBV6-5 and TRBJ1-5, with unresolved D. CDR3 length: 15 residues. CDR1 MNHEY and CDR2 SVGAGI come from the germline V gene. V lost 6 bases and J 2 bases, leaving 14 bases between the germline ends. The CDR3 protein is CASSTGHRGNQPQHF. For the CDR3, the DNA is TGTGCCAGCAGCACGGGCCACCGGGGCAATCAGCCCCAGCATTTT.

Ten or more counts support this clonotype. The chain uses TRBV29-1 and TRBJ2-7, with TRBD1 matching over 10 bases. The CDR3 is 12 amino acids. In germline, CDR1 is SQVTM, CDR2 ANQGSEA. V lost 5 bases to trimming and J lost 3 bases; unmatched junction nucleotides: 1. The CDR3 coding sequence is TGCAGCGTTCGGACAGGGGGCTACGAGCAGTACTTC. This codes for CSVRTGGYEQYF.

This chain uses TRBV5-1 with TRBJ2-3; 10 nucleotides agree with TRBD1. Unmatched junction bases numbered 5, after V lost 6 bases and J lost 4 bases. Germline V lookup: CDR1 SGHRS, CDR2 YFSETQ. CDR3 length: 14 residues. CDR3: CASNTGTGADTQYF. In nucleotides, the CDR3 is TGCGCCAGCAATACCGGGACAGGGGCAGATACGCAGTATTTT.

This rearrangement joins TRBV7-9 to TRBJ2-1; D possibly corresponds to TRBD1 (5 bases). V was trimmed by 9 bases and J by 0 bases, leaving 15 bases between them. The CDR3 runs to 15 residues. CDR1 and CDR2 (germline): SEHNR, FQNEAQ (reference sequence). The CDR3 coding sequence is TGTGCCAGTGTTGGGGCCTCCAGCTCCTACAATGAGCAGTTCTTC. Its translation is CASVGASSSYNEQFF.

CDR3 loop: CASSEWGTSGGYEQYF. CDR3 DNA sequence: TGTGCCAGCAGTGAATGGGGGACTAGCGGGGGGTACGAGCAGTACTTC. The gene calls are TRBV6-1 and TRBJ2-5, with 15 bases lining up with TRBD2. The better agreement between TRBJ2-7 and the DNA end casts doubt on the J call. The CDR3 is 16 residues long. The germline V gene encodes CDR1 MNHNS and CDR2 SASEGT.

This chain joins TRBV2 and TRBJ1-6, with D uncertain. CDR1 and CDR2 (germline): SNHLY, FYNNEI. V gave up 2 bases and J gave up 10 bases, with 12 bases separating them. CDR3 size: 14 residues. DNA for the CDR3: TGTGCCAGCAGTGAACTGAGAGGCAACTCACCCCTCCACTTT. It translates to CASSELRGNSPLHF.

The rearrangement links TRBV7-9 to TRBJ1-2; D is unclear. V lost 5 bases and J 3 bases, leaving 10 bases between the germline ends. This CDR3 spans 13 amino acids. Germline V gene lookup returns CDR1 SEHNR and CDR2 FQNEAQ (reference sequence). CDR3 region: CASSPGPDYGYTF. The CDR3, as DNA: TGTGCCAGCAGCCCCGGGCCGGACTATGGCTACACCTTC.

The genes are TRBV4-2 and TRBJ1-2; maybe TRBD1 (6 bases). The length of the CDR3 is 16 residues. Germline values: CDR1 LGHNA, CDR2 YNFKEQ. Trimming stripped 1 base from V and 2 bases from J, with 14 bases between. CDR3 DNA: TGTGCCAGCAGCCAAGCGGCGACAGGATCAAACTATGGCTACACCTTC. Amino acid sequence: CASSQAATGSNYGYTF.

This chain joins TRBV4-2 and TRBJ2-7, with no clear D. Near its end, the DNA agrees better with TRBJ2-5, so the J call may be wrong. Germline loops: CDR1 LGHNA, CDR2 YNFKEQ. The CDR3 is 13 residues long. CDR3 amino acids: CASSFTTIETQYF. In DNA, the CDR3 is TGTGCCAGCAGCTTCACAACGATTGAGACCCAGTACTTC.

The chain carries TRBV5-4 and TRBJ2-1; either TRBD1 or TRBD2 may supply D (5 bases each). Germline CDR1 SGHNT, CDR2 YYREEE (reference sequence). The CDR3 has 15 amino acids. Trimming left V 4 bases short and J 2 bases short, with 13 bases between. The CDR3 DNA sequence: TGTGCCAGCAGCCGGGAAGGGGCAGCCTACAATGAGCAGTTCTTC. It encodes CASSREGAAYNEQFF.

The chain has TRBV6-2 or TRBV6-3 and TRBJ2-5; 7 positions agree with TRBD1. The end of the DNA is better explained by TRBJ2-7, so the J call may be wrong. Germline CDR1 MNHEY, CDR2 SVGEGT. The CDR3 extends over 17 amino acids. CDR3 region: CASRTTLGTDLPYEQYF. CDR3 bases: TGTGCCAGCAGAACTACTCTAGGGACAGATCTACCCTACGAGCAGTACTTC.